The 9 T cell receptor beta chains presented below share a single source sample, sequenced in a study of T cell responses to AZD1222 COVID-19 vaccine. Assay used: immunoSEQ multiplex PCR; TCRdb lists only in-frame clones, some missing. The sample consists of roughly 120,000 clones, 65% to 90% of them appearing once. Sequenced here: peripheral blood, sampled on day 0 of AZD1222 vaccination. The receptors here all came from an adult in good health.

The chain employs TRBV28 and TRBJ2-5, with a weak D call TRBD2 (7 bases). CDR1 MDHEN and CDR2 SYDVKM come from the germline V gene. Deletions cut 7 bases from V and 1 base from J, with 16 bases between. This CDR3 region has 15 residues. The CDR3 loop is CASNGGGEGQETQYF. The CDR3, as DNA: TGTGCCAGCAATGGAGGGGGGGAAGGCCAAGAGACCCAGTACTTC.

V is TRBV9 and J is TRBJ2-7; 7 bases are shared with TRBD2. The CDR3 has 13 amino acids. CDR1 is SGDLS and CDR2 is YYNGEE in the germline V gene. J gave up 2 bases and V 6 bases, and 5 bases lay outside the gene matches. The CDR3 DNA follows: TGTGCCAGCACGCCTAGCGGCACCTACGAGCAGTACTTC. This codes for CASTPSGTYEQYF.

The J gene is TRBJ1-1, the V gene TRBV19, with 9 positions matching TRBD1. The V gene's germline CDR1 is LNHDA and CDR2 SQIVND (reference sequence). J lost 4 bases, V lost 1 base, and 4 bases had no gene match. The CDR3 length is 15 residues. For the CDR3, the DNA is TGTGCCAGTAGTATAGGGGGACAGGGTCTCACTGAAGCTTTCTTT. It codes for CASSIGGQGLTEAFF.

The chain is built from TRBV5-4 and TRBJ1-1; perhaps TRBD1 as D (6 bases). In germline, CDR1 is SGHNT, CDR2 YYREEE (reference sequence). This CDR3 comprises 16 residues. V lost 0 bases to trimming and J lost 1 base, with 13 bases between them. The CDR3: CASSLARGAGNTEAFF. DNA for the CDR3: TGTGCCAGCAGCTTGGCCCGGGGGGCAGGGAACACTGAAGCTTTCTTT.

The chain has TRBV13 and TRBJ2-5; D is ambiguous. Germline V gene lookup returns CDR1 PRHDT and CDR2 FYEKMQ (reference sequence). V was trimmed by 4 bases and J by 2 bases, leaving 17 bases between them. CDR3 length: 16 amino acids. CDR3 in amino acids: CASSSKMDGRQETQYF. For the CDR3, the DNA is TGTGCCAGCAGCTCCAAGATGGACGGCCGACAAGAGACCCAGTACTTC.

The CDR3 spells CAWSVLGISGNTIYF. The CDR3 DNA is TGTGCCTGGAGTGTCCTGGGGATATCTGGAAACACCATATATTTT. This chain uses TRBV30 with TRBJ1-3; D remains unclear. Trimming pared 0 bases from V and 1 base from J, leaving 10 bases between. The length of the CDR3 is 15 residues. Germline V gene lookup returns CDR1 GTSNPN and CDR2 SVGIG (reference sequence).

The chain is built from TRBV5-1 and TRBJ1-4; D is unclear. Germline V CDR1 and CDR2: SGHRS, YFSETQ. With 3 bases removed from V and 3 bases from J, the gap between germline ends came to 9 bases. The CDR3 covers 14 residues. The CDR3 protein is CASSSGRANEKLFF. The CDR3 DNA follows: TGCGCCAGCAGCTCGGGGAGGGCTAATGAAAAACTGTTTTTT.

The V gene is TRBV4-1, the J gene TRBJ2-2; 9 bases map to TRBD2. Germline V CDR1 and CDR2: MGHRA, YSYEKL. Trimming took 6 bases from V and 2 from J; bases not matched to a gene: 1. The CDR3 extends over 14 amino acids. CDR3 nucleotides: TGCGCCAGCAGGACTAGCGGAAACACCGGGGAGCTGTTTTTT. Residues: CASRTSGNTGELFF.

The CDR3 DNA is TGCGCCAGCAGCTCCAGGGTGGATGAGCAGTTCTTC. It is translated as CASSSRVDEQFF. The rearrangement links TRBV5-1 to TRBJ2-1; weak D call: TRBD1 (5 bases). V lost 3 bases and J lost 8, with 9 bases in between. The CDR3 runs 12 residues. CDR1 and CDR2 (germline): SGHRS, YFSETQ.